The T cell receptor (beta chain) under discussion was sequenced for a study of T cell responses to AZD1222 COVID-19 vaccine. This CDR3 contains 16 residues. Germline trimming cut 2 bases from V and 2 bases from J; bases unmatched to any gene: 7. Germline CDR1 and CDR2: MNHEY and SVGAGI. Using immunoSEQ multiplex PCR, the repertoire was profiled, and TCRdb retains in-frame clones only, with some absent. The sample yields about 92,000 clones, roughly 91% seen once. The specimen comprised peripheral blood, sampled on day 0 of AZD1222 vaccination. This chain links TRBV6-5 with TRBJ1-1; 8 bases agree with TRBD1. The clonotype originates from an adult in good health. The CDR3 here is CASSYPKGTGNTEAFF. CDR3 nucleotides: TGTGCCAGCAGTTACCCTAAAGGGACAGGAAACACTGAAGCTTTCTTT.